The entry below describes one T cell receptor beta chain. Its cognate antigen is unknown. Individually, cDNA molecules had unique molecular identifiers attached to them. TCRdb re-called the 5' RACE reads through MiXCR, storing one row per CDR3 protein. The sample yields about 83,000 distinct CDR3 sequences, about 10% seen once. The germline CDR1 and CDR2 sequences are MGHRA and YSYEKL. V lost 1 base, J lost 8 bases, and 17 bases lay in between. The CDR3 is 15 residues long. This entry comes from a study of early T cells in non-severe SARS-CoV-2 infection. The study's findings and limits: Lookups in VDJdb leaned toward anti-spike CD8 responses and missed private and CD4 specificities.

The V call is TRBV4-1, the J call TRBJ1-1, with D tentatively TRBD1 (6 bases). The material was whole blood, obtained at baseline. The clonotype comes from an adult who was a healthcare worker with PCR-confirmed SARS-CoV-2 infection or an uninfected control (not recorded which). The CDR3 region has the DNA TGCGCCAGCAGCCAAGCCGCGGCACAGGGAAACGAAGCTTTCTTT. Translated, it gives CASSQAAAQGNEAFF.